The 17 T cell receptor beta chains below all came from one sample that was sequenced in a study of cytomegalovirus exposure and HLA in healthy donors. Primers for the PCR totalled 60 Vbeta and 13 Jbeta. Sequencing was performed with immunoSEQ multiplex PCR; in TCRdb, only in-frame clones are kept and a portion is missing. The sample yields some 93,000 clones, around 10% seen once. The sequenced material came from PBMCs. Every receptor here comes from a man aged 45-60 years in good health and CMV-seropositive.

J is TRBJ1-2 and V is TRBV28; 7 bases match TRBD1. In germline, CDR1 is MDHEN, CDR2 SYDVKM. This CDR3 contains 15 residues. V lost 6 bases, J lost 8 bases, and 15 bases stayed unmatched. The CDR3 DNA follows: TGTGCCAGCAGCCCGGAGTCAAGGGGACAGAACGGCTACACCTTC. This sequence encodes CASSPESRGQNGYTF.

This clone was recorded a few times. J is TRBJ1-5 and V is TRBV10-2, with TRBD1 identical over 9 bases. CDR1 and CDR2 from the germline V gene are WSHSY and SAAADI. V gave up 3 bases and J gave up 2 bases; unmatched junction bases: 2. The CDR3 is 15 residues long. The CDR3 DNA reads as TGCGCCAGCAGTGATAGGGACAGGGGCAATCAGCCCCAGCATTTT. It is translated as CASSDRDRGNQPQHF.

V and J are TRBV10-2 and TRBJ2-5; D perhaps matches TRBD2 (7 bases). The CDR3 contains 12 residues. The germline gives CDR1 WSHSY, CDR2 SAAADI. The V and J ends lost 7 bases and 11 bases respectively, with 17 bases between them. CDR3 coding DNA: TGCGCCAGCACTCGTATAGGGGGGGAGCAGTACTTC. It translates to CASTRIGGEQYF.

The chain links TRBV30 to TRBJ1-3; D uncertain. The length of the CDR3 is 16 residues. V lost 2 bases to trimming and J lost 1 base, with 15 bases between them. CDR1 is GTSNPN, CDR2 SVGIG, per germline (reference sequence). DNA for the CDR3: TGTGCCTGGAGTTCATCGGGTAGGAGTTCTGGAAACACCATATATTTT. This codes for CAWSSSGRSSGNTIYF.

This clone has only a few counts. This chain uses TRBV27 with TRBJ2-7, with 9 bases that match TRBD2. This CDR3 region has 20 residues. The V gene's germline CDR1 is MNHEY and CDR2 SMNVEV (reference sequence). V gave up 4 bases and J gave up 0 bases; unmatched junction bases: 19. CDR3 in DNA: TGTGCCAGCAGTTCCCGCGCTACCGGGGGAAGCGGGAGGAGCTCCTACGAGCAGTACTTC. This gives the protein CASSSRATGGSGRSSYEQYF.

This clone was counted a single time. The chain carries TRBV28 and TRBJ1-5, with unresolved D. This CDR3 region has 14 residues. Trimming cost V 3 bases and J 0 bases, with 6 bases left between them. The germline V gene encodes CDR1 MDHEN and CDR2 SYDVKM. CDR3 nucleotides: TGTGCCAGCAGTTTTGGCGGTAGCAATCAGCCCCAGCATTTT. Translating gives CASSFGGSNQPQHF.

This clone was picked up a small number of times. V and J are TRBV7-3 and TRBJ2-1; the match to TRBD2 covers 9 bases. Losses at the gene ends were 5 bases for V and 5 bases for J; bases not matched to a gene: 4. The germline CDR1 and CDR2 sequences are SGHTA and FQGTGA. This CDR3 is built from 14 residues. Here the CDR3 DNA reads TGTGCCAGCAGCCTAGGGACTAGCCACAATGAGCAGTTCTTC. Its translation is CASSLGTSHNEQFF.

This chain connects TRBV2 to TRBJ2-2, with 8 bases that match TRBD2. The CDR3 extends over 16 amino acids. Germline trimming cut 5 bases from V and 5 bases from J; bases unmatched to any gene: 10. CDR1 is SNHLY, CDR2 FYNNEI, per germline. The CDR3 DNA sequence: TGTGCCAGCAGTCGGACTAGCCAGCAGTGGACCGGGGAGCTGTTTTTT. Protein: CASSRTSQQWTGELFF. The full variable domain, with the rest looked up from reference TRBV2 and TRBJ2-2, is EPEVTQTPSHQVTQMGQEVILRCVPISNHLYFYWYRQILGQKVEFLVSFYNNEISEKSEIFDDQFSVERPDGSNFTLKIRSTKLEDSAMYFCASSRTSQQWTGELFFGEGSRLTVL.

The V call is TRBV2, the J call TRBJ2-5, with 8 nucleotides matching TRBD2. The J call is uncertain, as TRBJ2-7 better fits the DNA end. Germline V gene sequence: CDR1 SNHLY, CDR2 FYNNEI. The CDR3 is 14 amino acids. This CDR3 reads CASRVSGKSYEQYF. The DNA for the CDR3 is TGTGCCAGCAGGGTTAGCGGGAAGTCCTACGAGCAGTACTTC.

There are a few counts of this clone. The gene calls are TRBV5-1 and TRBJ2-6; the match to TRBD1 covers 8 bases. V trimming: 4 bases; J trimming: 0 bases; junction bases outside the gene matches: 12. CDR1 is SGHRS and CDR2 is YFSETQ in the germline V gene. This CDR3 is 19 amino acids long. Here the CDR3 DNA reads TGCGCCAGCAGCCGGACAGGGTGGAGCGAGGTCTCTGGGGCCAACGTCCTGACTTTC. This codes for CASSRTGWSEVSGANVLTF.

J is TRBJ2-1 and V is TRBV27; TRBD1 aligns across 10 bases. This CDR3 has 15 amino acids. V shed 7 bases, J shed 2 bases, and the junction held 5 bases outside the gene matches. Germline-derived CDR1 and CDR2 are MNHEY and SMNVEV (reference sequence). The CDR3 DNA sequence: TGTGCCAGCAATGAGGGGACAGGGGCCTACAATGAGCAGTTCTTC. This gives the protein CASNEGTGAYNEQFF.

The chain employs TRBV11-2 and TRBJ2-1, with a tentative D call TRBD2 (5 bases). The V and J ends lost 2 bases and 6 bases respectively, with 14 bases between them. This CDR3 is 15 amino acids long. Germline values: CDR1 SGHAT, CDR2 FQNNGV. CDR3 nucleotide sequence: TGTGCCAGCAGCTTACTCAGCGGCCGACTCAATGAGCAGTTCTTC. Translated: CASSLLSGRLNEQFF. Variable domain in full (rest from reference TRBV11-2 and TRBJ2-1): EAGVAQSPRYKIIEKRQSVAFWCNPISGHATLYWYQQILGQGPKLLIQFQNNGVVDDSQLPKDRFSAERLKGVDSTLKIQPAKLEDSAVYLCASSLLSGRLNEQFFGPGTRLTVL.

The J gene is TRBJ2-5, the V gene TRBV6-5; D might be TRBD2 (5 bases). This CDR3 is 14 amino acids long. From germline, CDR1 is MNHEY and CDR2 SVGAGI. V was cut by 8 bases and J by 2 bases, with 15 bases left in between. CDR3 region: CASSLRERQETQYF. In DNA form, the CDR3 reads TGTGCCAGCTCCCTCCGGGAACGTCAAGAGACCCAGTACTTC.

The CDR3 region has the DNA TGTGCCAGCAGGCGCACCAGGGGGCATGACACTGAAGCTTTCTTT. This translates into CASRRTRGHDTEAFF. V usage is TRBV7-2 and J usage is TRBJ1-1; 8 bases agree with TRBD1. Germline lookup yields CDR1 SGHTA and CDR2 FQGNSA. The CDR3 sequence is 15 residues long. The V segment lost 6 bases and the J segment 3 bases; nucleotides outside the gene matches: 9.

This clone was counted between two and nine times. This chain links TRBV5-1 with TRBJ2-7, with 8 bases matching TRBD1. CDR1 SGHRS and CDR2 YFSETQ come from the germline V gene. CDR3 length: 14 residues. Unmatched junction bases numbered 5, after V lost 2 bases and J lost 4 bases. Written as DNA, the CDR3 is TGCGCCAGCAGCTTAGGGACAGGATGGTACGAGCAGTACTTC. Its protein is CASSLGTGWYEQYF.

The genes are TRBV7-2 and TRBJ2-1; TRBD2 agrees at 9 bases. The CDR3 runs to 15 residues. CDR1 SGHTA and CDR2 FQGNSA come from the germline V gene. Trimming took 1 base from V and 9 from J; bases not matched to a gene: 7. The CDR3 DNA follows: TGTGCCAGCAGCTTAGAGACAGCGGGAGGCGGTGAGCAGTTCTTC. Amino acids: CASSLETAGGGEQFF.

This clone was seen more than once but under ten times. The rearrangement uses TRBV19 and TRBJ1-4, with 9 bases matching TRBD1. Germline V gene lookup returns CDR1 LNHDA and CDR2 SQIVND (reference sequence). Germline trimming cut 5 bases from V and 10 bases from J; bases unmatched to any gene: 8. This CDR3 has 14 amino acids. The chain's CDR3 is CASSGGQGLGKLFF. CDR3 bases: TGTGCCAGTAGTGGGGGACAGGGACTTGGAAAACTGTTTTTT.